What follows is one T cell receptor (beta chain) and its context. This specimen comes from a study of T cell clones after liver transplantation. The CDR3 extends over 17 amino acids. In germline, CDR1 is SGHTA, CDR2 FQGNSA. V was pared by 5 bases and J by 6 bases, with 10 bases of the junction left unmatched. Generated by immunoSEQ multiplex PCR, the TCRdb table keeps only in-frame clones and is missing some. The profile shows 20,000 to 25,000 clones, around 93% of them singletons. The TCR sequence derives from a human patient who received a liver transplant. The graft donor may have contributed some T cells. Material: CD8+ T cells from blood, obtained approximately 26 months after liver transplant. V usage is TRBV7-2 and J usage is TRBJ2-1; 13 nucleotides match TRBD2. The CDR3 sequence is CASSHSPLAGGVNEQFF. DNA of the CDR3: TGTGCCAGCAGCCACTCCCCACTAGCGGGAGGGGTCAATGAGCAGTTCTTC. Looking up the rest from reference TRBV7-2 and TRBJ2-1 gives the full variable domain: GAGVSQSPSNKVTEKGKDVELRCDPISGHTALYWYRQSLGQGLEFLIYFQGNSAPDKSGLPSDRFSAERTGGSVSTLTIQRTQQEDSAVYLCASSHSPLAGGVNEQFFGPGTRLTVL.